The 16 T cell receptor beta chains listed next were all sequenced from one sample in a study of T cells in Graves' hyperthyroidism and ophthalmopathy. RNA transcripts gave rise to amplified TCR beta CDR3 regions. In the first-round RT-PCR of the TCR CDR3, the HTBI primer set was used. TCRdb redid the calling of the multiplex PCR reads with MiXCR, one entry per CDR3 protein. The sample has around 190,000 distinct CDR3 sequences, around a sixth seen once. Sample: blood. The receptors here all came from a woman between 45 and 65 years old with Graves' hyperthyroidism.

With regard to this clonotype: A read error may be the cause here, since a much bigger clone is one base away. The conserved phenylalanine or tryptophan is not found at the CDR3 terminus, so this likely reflects a read error. CDR3 coding DNA: TGTGCCAGCAGAGGAAGTGAAGCTTTCCTT. Translating it yields CASRGSEAFL. V and J are TRBV2 and TRBJ1-1; D is uncertain. In germline, CDR1 is SNHLY, CDR2 FYNNEI. CDR3 length: 10 amino acids. The germline V and J ends were trimmed by 6 bases and 7 bases, with 6 bases remaining between them.

As for this clonotype: A much larger clone lies a single base off, so this may be a read error. The chain combines TRBV11-3 with TRBJ1-4; 8 nucleotides agree with TRBD1. Trimming removed 1 base from V and 8 bases from J; junction bases left unmatched: 6. This CDR3 region has 15 residues. CDR1 is SGHNT and CDR2 is YENEEA in the germline V gene. As DNA, the CDR3 is TGTGCCAGCAGCTTAGTCGGACAGGGCGGGGAAAAACTGTTTTTT. Translation: CASSLVGQGGEKLFF.

The rearrangement uses TRBV15 and TRBJ2-6; the D gene is possibly TRBD1 (5 bases). Trimming shortened V by 3 bases and J by 2 bases, and 20 bases separated the two germline ends. The CDR3 runs 19 residues. CDR1 and CDR2 from the germline V gene are LNHNV and YYDKDF (reference sequence). CDR3 amino acids: CATSRFIWGRAAGANVLTF. CDR3 sequence (DNA): TGTGCCACCAGCAGGTTCATCTGGGGCAGGGCGGCTGGGGCCAACGTCCTGACTTTC.

The genes are TRBV12-5 and TRBJ2-1; 7 bases agree with TRBD1. Germline values: CDR1 LGHNT, CDR2 FRNRAP. The CDR3 has 13 amino acids. V shed 6 bases, J shed 6 bases, and the junction held 5 bases outside the gene matches. CDR3 in amino acids: CASGQRGLNEQFF. The CDR3 coding sequence is TGTGCTAGTGGACAAAGGGGGCTCAATGAGCAGTTCTTC.

The chain carries TRBV11-2 and TRBJ2-7; 7 bases fit TRBD2. The J segment lost 2 bases and the V segment lost 4 bases, leaving 14 bases of the junction unmatched. The CDR3 has 17 residues. The germline V gene has CDR1 SGHAT and CDR2 FQNNGV. DNA for the CDR3: TGTGCCAGCAGCTCACCCGAGCGTGGCGGGGGTCCCTACGAGCAGTACTTC. Its translation: CASSSPERGGGPYEQYF.

The chain has TRBV12-3 or TRBV12-4 and TRBJ2-3; TRBD2 matches at 10 bases. V lost 5 bases to trimming and J lost 3 bases; unmatched junction nucleotides: 2. CDR3 size: 14 residues. The DNA for the CDR3 is TGTGCCAGCAGTCATAGCGGGAGGACAGATACGCAGTATTTT. Translated, it gives CASSHSGRTDTQYF.

As DNA, the CDR3 is TGTGCCAGTAAGGCAAACCGGGACTTTCTGCTCACCGGGGAGCTGTTTTTT. Protein sequence: CASKANRDFLLTGELFF. The chain employs TRBV19 and TRBJ2-2; TRBD2 might be the D (6 bases). The CDR3 runs to 17 residues. V gave up 7 bases and J gave up 4 bases, with 22 bases separating them. The germline CDR1 and CDR2 sequences are LNHDA and SQIVND (reference sequence).

This clonotype was detected many times. The chain recombines TRBV5-1 with TRBJ2-1; 7 bases match TRBD1. V was clipped by 3 bases and J by 2 bases; unmatched bases: 20. CDR3 length: 20 amino acids. From germline, CDR1 is SGHRS and CDR2 YFSETQ. The CDR3 DNA sequence: TGCGCCAGCAGCTCGAGGGACAGCCTAGGGTTTCGGTTCACCTACAATGAGCAGTTCTTC. It specifies CASSSRDSLGFRFTYNEQFF.

This clonotype came up a few times. V gene TRBV7-9 combines with J gene TRBJ2-3; D remains unclear. The V gene lost 4 bases and the J gene lost 0 bases, with 11 bases spanning the gap. This CDR3 has 15 amino acids. CDR1 is SEHNR, CDR2 FQNEAQ, per germline (reference sequence). In nucleotides, the CDR3 is TGTGCCAGCAGCTCCTTAGCAACTAGCACAGATACGCAGTATTTT. Residues: CASSSLATSTDTQYF.

The chain carries TRBV12-5 and TRBJ2-4; 9 positions match TRBD2. After removal of 4 bases from V and 8 bases from J, the junction contained 9 bases not matched to a gene. Germline V CDR1 and CDR2: LGHNT, FRNRAP. This CDR3 region has 15 residues. In DNA, the CDR3 is TGTGCTAGTGGTTCCCTTAGCGGGAGCGGAGACATTCAGTACTTC. Protein: CASGSLSGSGDIQYF.

This clonotype showed up many times. The chain has TRBV20-1 and TRBJ2-7; D gene uncertain. The CDR3 has 13 amino acids. Germline V gene data show CDR1 as DFQATT and CDR2 as SNEGSKA (reference sequence). Between the trimmed V and J ends, which lost 1 base and 0 bases, there was a span of 7 bases. The CDR3 DNA sequence: TGCAGTGCTAGAGGAGCGAACTCCTACGAGCAGTACTTC. It codes for CSARGANSYEQYF.

This clonotype has ten or more counts. V gene TRBV6-2 or TRBV6-3 combines with J gene TRBJ2-5; 11 nucleotides match TRBD1. CDR3 size: 15 residues. V dropped 6 bases and J dropped 3; count of bases not matched to a gene: 6. Looked up from germline, CDR1 is MNHEY and CDR2 is SVGEGT. CDR3 DNA sequence: TGTGCCAGCAGCTTATGGGGACAGGGGGAAGAGACCCAGTACTTC. This codes for CASSLWGQGEETQYF.

This clonotype was observed at least ten times. The gene calls are TRBV20-1 and TRBJ1-5; D is unresolved. Trimming removed 6 bases at V and 0 bases at J, with 18 bases between. CDR3 length: 16 residues. CDR1 is DFQATT, CDR2 SNEGSKA, per germline (reference sequence). The CDR3 protein is CSAPSAGLYSNQPQHF. The CDR3 DNA is TGCAGTGCGCCATCGGCAGGACTGTATAGCAATCAGCCCCAGCATTTT.

The V gene is TRBV19, the J gene TRBJ1-2, with TRBD1 as a possible D gene (6 bases). This CDR3 is built from 15 residues. The V end lost 7 bases, the J end lost 4 bases, and 19 bases lay between the germline ends. Germline CDR1 is LNHDA and CDR2 is SQIVND (reference sequence). The CDR3 reads CASMGGGRTPYGYTF. CDR3 bases: TGTGCCAGTATGGGGGGGGGCAGGACGCCCTATGGCTACACCTTC.

This clonotype showed up just a few times. V usage is TRBV18 and J usage is TRBJ2-7; 7 bases agree with TRBD2. CDR1 is KGHSH and CDR2 is LQKENI in the germline V gene. Losses at the gene ends were 6 bases for V and 3 bases for J; bases not matched to a gene: 11. The CDR3 totals 15 residues. The CDR3: CASSGGSADLYEQYF. CDR3 nucleotide sequence: TGTGCCAGCTCGGGAGGGTCGGCCGATCTCTACGAGCAGTACTTC.

This clonotype was seen a handful of times. This chain links TRBV6-1 with TRBJ1-1; possibly TRBD1 for D (6 bases). Germline CDR1 and CDR2: MNHNS and SASEGT. The CDR3 totals 16 residues. Trimming cost V 9 bases and J 5 bases, with 25 bases left between them. The DNA of the CDR3 is TGTGCCAGTCACAAGGGGGACAACTCTTTGGGAACTGAAGCTTTCTTT. It translates to CASHKGDNSLGTEAFF.